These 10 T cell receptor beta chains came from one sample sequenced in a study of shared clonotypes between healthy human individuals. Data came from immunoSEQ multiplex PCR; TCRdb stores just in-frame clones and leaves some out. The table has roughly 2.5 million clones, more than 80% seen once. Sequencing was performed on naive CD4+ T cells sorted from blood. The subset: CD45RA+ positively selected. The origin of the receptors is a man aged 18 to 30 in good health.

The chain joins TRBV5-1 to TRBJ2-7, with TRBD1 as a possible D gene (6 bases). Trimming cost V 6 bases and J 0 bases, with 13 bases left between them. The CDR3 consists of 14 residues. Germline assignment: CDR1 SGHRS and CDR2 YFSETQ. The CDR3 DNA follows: TGCGCCAGCAATAGGGACATGAGCTCCTACGAGCAGTACTTC. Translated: CASNRDMSSYEQYF.

The CDR3 nucleotides read TGTGCCTGGAGTACAAGGACAGGGCCTGGAAACACCATATATTTT. Its protein product is CAWSTRTGPGNTIYF. The V call is TRBV30, the J call TRBJ1-3, with TRBD1 matching over 8 bases. Losses at the gene ends were 2 bases for V and 2 bases for J; bases not matched to a gene: 5. Germline CDR1 is GTSNPN and CDR2 is SVGIG (reference sequence). The CDR3 loop spans 15 amino acids. The full variable domain, with the rest looked up from reference TRBV30 and TRBJ1-3, is SQTIHQWPATLVQPVGSPLSLECTVEGTSNPNLYWYRQAAGRGLQLLFYSVGIGQISSEVPQNLSASRPQDRQFILSSKKLLLSDSGFYLCAWSTRTGPGNTIYFGEGSWLTVV.

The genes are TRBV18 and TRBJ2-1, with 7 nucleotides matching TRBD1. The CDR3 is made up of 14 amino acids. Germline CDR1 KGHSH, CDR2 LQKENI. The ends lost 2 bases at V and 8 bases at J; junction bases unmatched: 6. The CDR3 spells CASSPSGGIDEQFF. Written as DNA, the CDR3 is TGTGCCAGCTCACCATCAGGGGGTATCGATGAGCAGTTCTTC.

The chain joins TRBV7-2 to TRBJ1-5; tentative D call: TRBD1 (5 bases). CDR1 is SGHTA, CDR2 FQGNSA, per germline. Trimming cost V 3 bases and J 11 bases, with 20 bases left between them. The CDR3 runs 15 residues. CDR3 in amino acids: CASSLGEERPVTQHF. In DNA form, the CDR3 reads TGTGCCAGCAGCTTGGGGGAGGAGCGGCCCGTGACCCAGCATTTT.

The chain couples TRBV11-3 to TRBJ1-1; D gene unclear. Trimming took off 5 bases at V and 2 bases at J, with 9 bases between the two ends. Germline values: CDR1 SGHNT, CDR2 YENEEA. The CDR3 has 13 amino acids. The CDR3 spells CASSKTINTEAFF. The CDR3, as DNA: TGTGCCAGCAGCAAAACGATAAACACTGAAGCTTTCTTT.

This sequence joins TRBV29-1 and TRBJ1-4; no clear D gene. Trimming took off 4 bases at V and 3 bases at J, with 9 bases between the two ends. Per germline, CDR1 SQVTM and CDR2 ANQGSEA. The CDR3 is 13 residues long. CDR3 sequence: CSVARSANEKLFF. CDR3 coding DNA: TGCAGCGTTGCAAGGAGTGCTAATGAAAAACTGTTTTTT.

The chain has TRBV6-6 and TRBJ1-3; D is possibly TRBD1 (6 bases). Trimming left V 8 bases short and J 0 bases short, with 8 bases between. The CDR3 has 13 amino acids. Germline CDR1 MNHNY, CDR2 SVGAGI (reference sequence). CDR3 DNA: TGTGCCAGCGAAGGGGGCTCTGGAAACACCATATATTTT. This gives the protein CASEGGSGNTIYF.

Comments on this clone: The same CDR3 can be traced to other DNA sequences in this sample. CDR3 loop: CASSLGTAGNEQFF. The CDR3, as DNA: TGTGCCAGCAGCCTAGGGACCGCGGGGAATGAGCAGTTCTTC. This sequence joins TRBV7-8 and TRBJ2-1; D is perhaps TRBD2 (6 bases). Germline CDR1 is SGHVS and CDR2 is FQNEAQ. Trimming removed 5 bases from V and 7 bases from J, with 15 bases in between. This CDR3 comprises 14 residues.

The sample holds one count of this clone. This CDR3 reads CAISEEGDVLYGYTF. The CDR3 nucleotides read TGTGCCATCAGTGAGGAGGGGGACGTACTCTATGGCTACACCTTC. The chain has TRBV10-3 and TRBJ1-2; D might be TRBD1 (6 bases). Germline CDR1 and CDR2: ENHRY and SYGVKD. CDR3 length: 15 amino acids. V was pared by 2 bases and J by 4 bases, with 14 bases between.

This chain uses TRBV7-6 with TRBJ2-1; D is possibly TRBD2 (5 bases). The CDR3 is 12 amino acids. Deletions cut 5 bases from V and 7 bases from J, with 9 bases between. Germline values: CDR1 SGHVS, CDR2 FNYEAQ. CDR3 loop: CASSLSANEQFF. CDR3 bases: TGTGCCAGCAGCCTTAGCGCGAATGAGCAGTTCTTC.